Below are 20 T cell receptor beta chains sequenced from a single sample in a study of shared clonotypes between healthy human individuals. Clones were read by immunoSEQ multiplex PCR, and TCRdb kept only the in-frame ones, dropping some. The sample carries 2 million to 3 million clones, 93% recorded once. Sequencing used naive CD4+ T cells from PBMCs. Subset meaning: CD45RA+ positively selected. The receptors shown here come from a man aged 18-30 years in good health. Some clones in this sample may be carry-over from other donors' samples.

The chain employs TRBV19 and TRBJ2-7, with 12 bases lining up with TRBD1. From germline, CDR1 is LNHDA and CDR2 SQIVND (reference sequence). V gave up 3 bases and J gave up 1 base; unmatched junction bases: 4. CDR3 size: 16 residues. The CDR3 is CASSIEGQGASYEQYF. Written as DNA, the CDR3 is TGTGCCAGTAGTATCGAGGGACAGGGGGCTTCCTACGAGCAGTACTTC.

This CDR3 reads CASTPGGRGNAWETQYF. As DNA, the CDR3 is TGTGCCAGCACCCCCGGGGGGAGGGGGAACGCTTGGGAGACCCAGTACTTC. This chain connects TRBV5-5 to TRBJ2-5; possibly TRBD2 for D (7 bases). The CDR3 runs to 17 residues. The V gene lost 6 bases and the J gene lost 5 bases, with 26 bases spanning the gap. Per the germline V gene, CDR1 is SGHKS and CDR2 is YYEKEE (reference sequence). Full variable domain (missing parts from reference TRBV5-5 and TRBJ2-5): DAGVTQSPTHLIKTRGQQVTLRCSPISGHKSVSWYQQVLGQGPQFIFQYYEKEERGRGNFPDRFSARQFPNYSSELNVNALLLGDSALYLCASTPGGRGNAWETQYFGPGTRLLVL.

A remark on this clone: One end of the junction varies from germline; a read error may be responsible. This rearrangement joins TRBV6-1 to TRBJ2-7, with a tentative D call TRBD2 (7 bases). The CDR3 is made up of 13 amino acids. Germline CDR1 reads MNHNS; CDR2 reads SASEGT. This chain's CDR3 is CASLGAGAYERYF. For the CDR3, the DNA is TGTGCCAGCCTGGGGGCGGGGGCCTACGAGCGGTACTTC.

The chain employs TRBV30 and TRBJ1-2, with 7 positions matching TRBD1. This CDR3 contains 14 residues. V lost 3 bases, J lost 3 bases, and 7 bases stayed unmatched. The germline CDR1 and CDR2 sequences are GTSNPN and SVGIG (reference sequence). Here the CDR3 DNA reads TGTGCCTGGAGCCGTCGGGACAGTCACTATGGCTACACCTTC. This encodes CAWSRRDSHYGYTF. The whole variable domain, remainder taken from reference TRBV30 and TRBJ1-2, is SQTIHQWPATLVQPVGSPLSLECTVEGTSNPNLYWYRQAAGRGLQLLFYSVGIGQISSEVPQNLSASRPQDRQFILSSKKLLLSDSGFYLCAWSRRDSHYGYTFGSGTRLTVV.

The chain recombines TRBV23-1 with TRBJ2-7, with 7 nucleotides matching TRBD2. TRBV23-1 qualifies as an ORF whose function is uncertain. This CDR3 comprises 15 residues. V lost 0 bases and J lost 13; bases outside the gene matches: 15. The CDR3 sequence is CASSQSWRESGTLYF. The DNA of the CDR3 is TGCGCCAGCAGTCAATCGTGGCGTGAGAGCGGGACTCTTTACTTC.

The CDR3 nucleotides are TGCGCCAGCAGCCGGGGACAGGCCTACCCCGAGCAGTACTTC. Translated: CASSRGQAYPEQYF. This chain links TRBV5-1 with TRBJ2-7; 8 nucleotides agree with TRBD1. Germline values: CDR1 SGHRS, CDR2 YFSETQ. V gave up 4 bases and J gave up 6 bases; unmatched junction bases: 9. The CDR3 loop spans 14 amino acids. Full variable domain (remainder filled in from reference TRBV5-1 and TRBJ2-7): KAGVTQTPRYLIKTRGQQVTLSCSPISGHRSVSWYQQTPGQGLQFLFEYFSETQRNKGNFPGRFSGRQFSNSRSEMNVSTLELGDSALYLCASSRGQAYPEQYFGPGTRLTVT.

The genes are TRBV28 and TRBJ2-1; 14 bases are a match to TRBD2. In germline, CDR1 is MDHEN, CDR2 SYDVKM. The CDR3 contains 16 residues. The junction had 9 bases not matched to a gene; V was cut back by 7 bases and J by 7 bases. DNA for the CDR3: TGTGCCAGCATTCCACCGGGACTAGCGGGAGAAAATGAGCAGTTCTTC. This translates into CASIPPGLAGENEQFF.

The genes are TRBV29-1 and TRBJ2-1; tentatively, D is TRBD1 (5 bases). Germline V CDR1 and CDR2: SQVTM, ANQGSEA. V lost 7 bases and J lost 2, with 18 bases in between. The CDR3 is made up of 15 amino acids. The CDR3 protein is CSAQGAYKAYNEQFF. Written as DNA, the CDR3 is TGCAGCGCCCAAGGGGCTTACAAGGCCTACAATGAGCAGTTCTTC.

The chain carries TRBV5-1 and TRBJ1-1; D remains unclear. Germline V gives CDR1 SGHRS, CDR2 YFSETQ. V was cut by 7 bases and J by 8 bases, with 21 bases left in between. The length of the CDR3 is 14 residues. The CDR3 coding sequence is TGCGCCAGCTCGGCCCCACAATCACCATCAGAAGCTTTCTTT. This encodes CASSAPQSPSEAFF.

A word on this clone: Other DNA sequences in the same sample also yield this CDR3. The chain recombines TRBV7-9 with TRBJ2-7; D not resolved. The CDR3 length is 11 residues. Germline V gene sequence: CDR1 SEHNR, CDR2 FQNEAQ (reference sequence). Trimming took 6 bases from V and 3 from J, leaving 6 bases between them. CDR3 coding DNA: TGTGCCAGCAGTCGGAACTACGAGCAGTACTTC. It is translated as CASSRNYEQYF.

Comment on this clone: Other DNA sequences from this sample encode an identical CDR3 as well. This chain uses TRBV28 with TRBJ1-1; D call uncertain. The CDR3 is made up of 11 amino acids. Germline loops: CDR1 MDHEN, CDR2 SYDVKM. Trimming shortened V by 6 bases and J by 2 bases, and 4 bases separated the two germline ends. CDR3 sequence: CASRTNTEAFF. As DNA, the CDR3 is TGTGCCAGCAGGACTAACACTGAAGCTTTCTTT.

V usage is TRBV12-5 and J usage is TRBJ1-5; a weak D match, TRBD1 (5 bases). Trimming cost V 2 bases and J 1 base, with 21 bases left between them. The CDR3 contains 19 residues. The germline V gene has CDR1 LGHNT and CDR2 FRNRAP. The CDR3 here is CASGLPHPRDSLSNQPQHF. In nucleotides, the CDR3 is TGTGCTAGTGGTTTGCCACACCCACGGGACTCACTGAGCAATCAGCCCCAGCATTTT. The variable domain in full, completed from reference TRBV12-5 and TRBJ1-5, reads DARVTQTPRHKVTEMGQEVTMRCQPILGHNTVFWYRQTMMQGLELLAYFRNRAPLDDSGMPKDRFSAEMPDATLATLKIQPSEPRDSAVYFCASGLPHPRDSLSNQPQHFGDGTRLSIL.

This clone was seen just once. The V call is TRBV2, the J call TRBJ1-2, with 8 bases fitting TRBD1. V was clipped by 3 bases and J by 0 bases; unmatched bases: 6. Germline V gene lookup returns CDR1 SNHLY and CDR2 FYNNEI. This CDR3 is 16 amino acids long. The CDR3: CASSEGQALANYGYTF. The CDR3 bases are TGTGCCAGCAGTGAGGGACAGGCTTTAGCTAACTATGGCTACACCTTC. Together with reference TRBV2 and TRBJ1-2, the CDR3 gives the full variable domain: EPEVTQTPSHQVTQMGQEVILRCVPISNHLYFYWYRQILGQKVEFLVSFYNNEISEKSEIFDDQFSVERPDGSNFTLKIRSTKLEDSAMYFCASSEGQALANYGYTFGSGTRLTVV.

The V call is TRBV27, the J call TRBJ1-5; D is perhaps TRBD1 (5 bases). Trimming cost V 5 bases and J 6 bases, with 14 bases left between them. Germline CDR1 reads MNHEY; CDR2 reads SMNVEV (reference sequence). This CDR3 is 14 amino acids long. The CDR3 DNA reads as TGTGCCAGCAGTCCCCCGGGGGGGAGTCAGCCCCAGCATTTT. Residues: CASSPPGGSQPQHF.

The gene calls are TRBV27 and TRBJ2-7; no definite D call. V was trimmed by 5 bases and J by 2 bases, leaving 10 bases between them. Germline values: CDR1 MNHEY, CDR2 SMNVEV (reference sequence). CDR3 size: 13 residues. The CDR3 nucleotides read TGTGCCAGCAGTGTGGGCCGCACCTACGAGCAGTACTTC. Its protein product is CASSVGRTYEQYF.

The chain carries TRBV7-3 and TRBJ1-2; a weak D match, TRBD1 (5 bases). The CDR3 is made up of 16 amino acids. V lost 1 base to trimming and J lost 0 bases, with 12 bases between them. The germline V gene encodes CDR1 SGHTA and CDR2 FQGTGA. In DNA form, the CDR3 reads TGTGCCAGCAGCTTAAATCCCGCGACAGCTAACTATGGCTACACCTTC. Its translation: CASSLNPATANYGYTF.

To note about this clone: Other DNA sequences from this sample encode an identical CDR3 as well. The chain uses TRBV2 and TRBJ1-2; D uncertain. Trimming removed 8 bases from V and 5 bases from J, with 9 bases in between. The CDR3 loop spans 11 amino acids. In germline, CDR1 is SNHLY, CDR2 FYNNEI. In DNA, the CDR3 is TGTGCCAGCGCCCTCGCTTATGGCTACACCTTC. Its protein is CASALAYGYTF.

The chain links TRBV28 to TRBJ1-1, with 7 positions matching TRBD1. Trimming cost V 4 bases and J 0 bases; bases outside gene matches: 20. The CDR3 consists of 20 residues. Per the germline V gene, CDR1 is MDHEN and CDR2 is SYDVKM. The CDR3 reads CASSSPKNRGSMGMNTEAFF. The CDR3 DNA sequence: TGTGCCAGCAGTTCTCCTAAGAACAGGGGATCCATGGGTATGAACACTGAAGCTTTCTTT.

This clone was recorded once. The CDR3 loop is CASSSDLGIAGGTYEQYF. CDR3 nucleotide sequence: TGTGCCAGCAGCTCGGACCTAGGGATAGCGGGAGGGACCTACGAGCAGTACTTC. This rearrangement joins TRBV5-4 to TRBJ2-7, with 11 bases lining up with TRBD2. V shed 3 bases and J 2 bases; nucleotides not matched to a gene: 13. This CDR3 comprises 18 residues. Germline assignment: CDR1 SGHNT and CDR2 YYREEE (reference sequence).

V gene TRBV19 combines with J gene TRBJ1-3; no clear D gene. V was clipped by 5 bases and J by 0 bases, with 11 bases between them. This CDR3 has 15 residues. Germline CDR1 is LNHDA and CDR2 is SQIVND (reference sequence). CDR3 coding DNA: TGTGCCAGTAGTGAAGGGCGGTACTCTGGAAACACCATATATTTT. This sequence encodes CASSEGRYSGNTIYF.